The 8 T cell receptor beta chains below come from one sample, sequenced in a study of cytomegalovirus exposure and HLA in healthy donors. Primers: 60 Vbeta forward and 13 Jbeta reverse. Using immunoSEQ multiplex PCR, the repertoire was profiled, and TCRdb retains in-frame clones only, with some absent. This table lists roughly 76,000 clones. Sequenced input: PBMCs. Source of these receptors: a female donor in good health and CMV-seropositive.

The chain couples TRBV4-1 to TRBJ1-5, with D tentatively TRBD1 (5 bases). The ends were cut back, 1 base at V and 2 bases at J, with 12 bases in the middle. The length of the CDR3 is 16 residues. Germline values: CDR1 MGHRA, CDR2 YSYEKL. The CDR3 coding sequence is TGCGCCAGCAGCCAAGGGGCCGGGGGGGGCAATCAGCCCCAGCATTTT. Translation: CASSQGAGGGNQPQHF.

The rearrangement joins TRBV6-6 to TRBJ2-7, with 8 bases aligning to TRBD1. The length of the CDR3 is 15 residues. Germline values: CDR1 MNHNY, CDR2 SVGAGI (reference sequence). With 6 bases clipped from V and 2 bases from J, the junction kept 9 bases outside the gene matches. The CDR3 here is CASSPGGLLAYEQYF. The CDR3 DNA follows: TGTGCCAGCAGCCCAGGGGGCCTCCTTGCCTACGAGCAGTACTTC.

This chain uses TRBV28 with TRBJ1-5; D is uncertain. The germline V gene has CDR1 MDHEN and CDR2 SYDVKM. The V gene lost 4 bases and the J gene lost 4 bases, with 5 bases spanning the gap. This CDR3 spans 12 amino acids. The CDR3 bases are TGTGCCAGCAGTTCCAATAATCAGCCCCAGCATTTT. Its protein is CASSSNNQPQHF.

The V and J genes are TRBV9 and TRBJ2-1; 11 bases are shared with TRBD1. Germline values: CDR1 SGDLS, CDR2 YYNGEE. V lost 4 bases, J lost 10 bases, and 13 bases stayed unmatched. The CDR3 is 16 residues long. The CDR3 nucleotides are TGTGCCAGCAGCCCCGCCTGGGACAGGGGGTCATCGGAGCAGTTCTTC. Its translation is CASSPAWDRGSSEQFF.

CDR3 in DNA: TGCAGCGTTGGGGGGGGGACAGATACGCAGTATTTT. Translating gives CSVGGGTDTQYF. The chain recombines TRBV29-1 with TRBJ2-3, with 7 positions matching TRBD2. The CDR3 covers 12 residues. Germline loops: CDR1 SQVTM, CDR2 ANQGSEA. After removal of 4 bases from V and 3 bases from J, the junction contained 1 base not matched to a gene.

This chain uses TRBV7-2 with TRBJ2-3, with 7 positions matching TRBD2. The germline gives CDR1 SGHTA, CDR2 FQGNSA. The CDR3 covers 14 residues. V shed 3 bases and J 5 bases; nucleotides not matched to a gene: 5. The CDR3: CASSFERGVDTQYF. The CDR3 DNA reads TGTGCCAGCAGCTTTGAGCGGGGTGTAGATACGCAGTATTTT. The entire variable domain, with the rest obtained from reference TRBV7-2 and TRBJ2-3, is as follows: GAGVSQSPSNKVTEKGKDVELRCDPISGHTALYWYRQSLGQGLEFLIYFQGNSAPDKSGLPSDRFSAERTGGSVSTLTIQRTQQEDSAVYLCASSFERGVDTQYFGPGTRLTVL.

The chain employs TRBV5-1 and TRBJ2-6; 7 bases match TRBD1. Germline loops: CDR1 SGHRS, CDR2 YFSETQ. Trimming cost V 4 bases and J 0 bases; bases outside gene matches: 7. The CDR3 is 17 amino acids. The CDR3 bases are TGCGCCAGCAGCGAAGGGACAGACACCTCTGGGGCCAACGTCCTGACTTTC. This sequence encodes CASSEGTDTSGANVLTF. Together with reference TRBV5-1 and TRBJ2-6, the CDR3 gives the full variable domain: KAGVTQTPRYLIKTRGQQVTLSCSPISGHRSVSWYQQTPGQGLQFLFEYFSETQRNKGNFPGRFSGRQFSNSRSEMNVSTLELGDSALYLCASSEGTDTSGANVLTFGAGSRLTVL.

This sequence joins TRBV30 and TRBJ1-1, with D possibly matching TRBD1 (6 bases). Germline assignment: CDR1 GTSNPN and CDR2 SVGIG (reference sequence). The germline V and J ends were trimmed by 0 bases and 5 bases, with 13 bases remaining between them. This CDR3 comprises 14 residues. The CDR3 reads CAWSVTGGGTEAFF. The CDR3 nucleotides are TGTGCCTGGAGTGTAACGGGGGGCGGGACTGAAGCTTTCTTT. The whole variable domain, remainder taken from reference TRBV30 and TRBJ1-1, is SQTIHQWPATLVQPVGSPLSLECTVEGTSNPNLYWYRQAAGRGLQLLFYSVGIGQISSEVPQNLSASRPQDRQFILSSKKLLLSDSGFYLCAWSVTGGGTEAFFGQGTRLTVV.